The 3 T cell receptor beta chains given below trace back to one sample, sequenced in a study of blood T cell repertoires in COVID-19. Measured with immunoSEQ multiplex PCR; TCRdb has only the in-frame clones, and not every one. The sample holds around 60,000 clones, 72% seen once. The sample was peripheral blood. The receptors derive from a woman aged 65 to 85 with COVID-19, enrolled during active disease.

CDR3 residues: CAISPDSPGTQYF. In DNA form, the CDR3 reads TGTGCCATCAGTCCGGACAGCCCGGGGACCCAGTACTTC. This chain uses TRBV10-3 with TRBJ2-5, with D tentatively TRBD1 (6 bases). The germline gives CDR1 ENHRY, CDR2 SYGVKD. Trimming shortened V by 5 bases and J by 7 bases, and 14 bases separated the two germline ends. This CDR3 spans 13 amino acids.

The chain carries TRBV5-1 and TRBJ2-3, with a tentative D call TRBD1 (5 bases). Germline V gene data show CDR1 as SGHRS and CDR2 as YFSETQ. The CDR3 is 15 residues long. V was shortened by 4 bases and J by 1 base, with 13 bases between the two germline ends. CDR3 sequence (DNA): TGCGCCAGCAGCGCCTGGGGCTCGGGCACAGATACGCAGTATTTT. It codes for CASSAWGSGTDTQYF.

The CDR3 protein is CASSQGTVLNTEAFF. CDR3 in DNA: TGCGCCAGCAGCCAAGGGACAGTCTTGAACACTGAAGCTTTCTTT. This chain links TRBV4-1 with TRBJ1-1, with TRBD1 as a possible D gene (6 bases). This CDR3 has 15 amino acids. Trimming cost V 1 base and J 0 bases, with 9 bases left between them. Germline CDR1 reads MGHRA; CDR2 reads YSYEKL.